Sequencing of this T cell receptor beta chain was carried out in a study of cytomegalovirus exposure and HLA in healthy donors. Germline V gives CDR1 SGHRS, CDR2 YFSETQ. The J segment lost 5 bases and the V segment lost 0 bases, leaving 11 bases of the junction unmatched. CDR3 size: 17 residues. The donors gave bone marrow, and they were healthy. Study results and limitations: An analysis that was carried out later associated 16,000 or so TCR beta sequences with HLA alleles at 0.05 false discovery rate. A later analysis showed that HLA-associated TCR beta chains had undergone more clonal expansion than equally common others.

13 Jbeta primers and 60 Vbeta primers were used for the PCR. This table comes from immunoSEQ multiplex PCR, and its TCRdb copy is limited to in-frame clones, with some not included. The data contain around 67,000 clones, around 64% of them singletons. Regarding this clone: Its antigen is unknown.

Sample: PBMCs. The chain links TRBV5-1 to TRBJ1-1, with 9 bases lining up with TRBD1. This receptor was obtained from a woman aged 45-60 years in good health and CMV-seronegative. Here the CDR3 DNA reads TGCGCCAGCAGCTTGGCCCCTTCCGGGACAGGGAAAACTGAAGCTTTCTTT. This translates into CASSLAPSGTGKTEAFF.